The next 10 T cell receptor beta chains were all read from a single sample in a study of blood T cell repertoires in COVID-19. Data came from immunoSEQ multiplex PCR; TCRdb stores just in-frame clones and leaves some out. Of just under 150,000 clones detected, around 84% appear once; the ten largest clones hold under 5.5%. Sequenced: peripheral blood. Every receptor here comes from a human donor in a cohort sampled during active COVID-19.

The chain carries TRBV28 and TRBJ1-4; TRBD1 is a possible D gene (6 bases). The CDR3 totals 13 residues. Germline-derived CDR1 and CDR2 are MDHEN and SYDVKM. Between the trimmed V and J ends, which lost 3 bases and 7 bases, there was a span of 9 bases. The CDR3 DNA reads as TGTGCCAGCAGTTTCCAGGGGATTGAAAAACTGTTTTTT. Translation gives CASSFQGIEKLFF.

The chain combines TRBV28 with TRBJ1-3; TRBD1 might be the D (5 bases). Germline V gene sequence: CDR1 MDHEN, CDR2 SYDVKM. The CDR3 length is 16 residues. The germline V and J ends were trimmed by 6 bases and 4 bases, with 19 bases remaining between them. The CDR3 coding sequence is TGTGCCAGCAGCTCGATTGGTGCAGGGTCCGGAAACACCATATATTTT. Its protein is CASSSIGAGSGNTIYF.

This chain connects TRBV5-1 to TRBJ2-7; 7 nucleotides line up with TRBD2. Trimming at V came to 0 bases and at J to 5 bases, leaving 14 bases not matched to a gene. This CDR3 region has 17 residues. Per germline, CDR1 SGHRS and CDR2 YFSETQ. The CDR3 sequence: CASSLAGSGDGPHEQYV. DNA for the CDR3: TGCGCCAGCAGCTTGGCCGGAAGCGGGGACGGTCCCCACGAGCAGTACGTC.

This rearrangement joins TRBV28 to TRBJ2-7; 11 bases agree with TRBD2. The germline V gene has CDR1 MDHEN and CDR2 SYDVKM. The trim removed 5 bases at V and 4 bases at J, leaving 4 bases unmatched. The CDR3 has 14 residues. The CDR3 region is CASSTSGSGYEQYV. CDR3 sequence (DNA): TGTGCCAGCAGTACTAGCGGGAGTGGGTACGAGCAGTACGTC.

The rearrangement links TRBV9 to TRBJ1-3; D gene unclear. CDR3 length: 14 amino acids. CDR1 and CDR2 (germline): SGDLS, YYNGEE. Trimming shortened V by 4 bases and J by 0 bases, and 8 bases separated the two germline ends. The DNA of the CDR3 is TGTGCCAGCAGCCCCATTCACTCTGGAAACACCATATATTTT. Translating gives CASSPIHSGNTIYF.

This chain uses TRBV6-5 with TRBJ2-1; 7 nucleotides line up with TRBD2. Per germline, CDR1 MNHEY and CDR2 SVGAGI. The CDR3 has 15 residues. Trimming cost V 5 bases and J 9 bases; bases outside gene matches: 13. CDR3 coding DNA: TGTGCCAGCAGTACGGGGAGGGATCGGGTCGGTGAGCAGTTCTTC. Residues: CASSTGRDRVGEQFF.

This clone appeared once. The chain carries TRBV7-9 and TRBJ2-7; TRBD1 matches at 7 bases. V lost 5 bases, J lost 5 bases, and 9 bases stayed unmatched. Germline V lookup: CDR1 SEHNR, CDR2 FQNEAQ (reference sequence). CDR3 length equals 14 residues. DNA for the CDR3: TGTGCCAGCAGCCCGAGGGAGACAGGGAACGAGCAGTACGTC. Encoded protein: CASSPRETGNEQYV.

The chain joins TRBV6-5 to TRBJ2-7; D possibly corresponds to TRBD1 (6 bases). This CDR3 has 15 amino acids. Germline V lookup: CDR1 MNHEY, CDR2 SVGAGI. V was cut by 0 bases and J by 2 bases, with 11 bases left in between. CDR3 sequence reads: CASSYSGTRPYEQYF. In nucleotides, the CDR3 is TGTGCCAGCAGTTACTCGGGGACAAGACCCTACGAGCAGTACTTC.

J is TRBJ2-3 and V is TRBV6-6, with TRBD2 matching 7 bases. The CDR3 sequence is 16 residues long. Germline values: CDR1 MNHNY, CDR2 SVGAGI (reference sequence). Trimming at V came to 8 bases and at J to 4 bases, leaving 15 bases not matched to a gene. The CDR3 region is CASVPGGAGRSDTQYF. For the CDR3, the DNA is TGTGCCAGCGTCCCGGGAGGAGCAGGCCGATCAGATACGCAGTATTTT.

The chain has TRBV11-2 and TRBJ1-5, with 8 bases matching TRBD1. CDR3 length: 14 amino acids. Per the germline V gene, CDR1 is SGHAT and CDR2 is FQNNGV. V lost 5 bases to trimming and J lost 7 bases; unmatched junction nucleotides: 7. CDR3 amino acids: CASSADRVGQPQHF. In DNA, the CDR3 is TGTGCCAGCAGCGCGGACAGGGTCGGGCAGCCCCAGCATTTT. The full variable domain, completed using reference TRBV11-2 and TRBJ1-5, is EAGVAQSPRYKIIEKRQSVAFWCNPISGHATLYWYQQILGQGPKLLIQFQNNGVVDDSQLPKDRFSAERLKGVDSTLKIQPAKLEDSAVYLCASSADRVGQPQHFGDGTRLSIL.